This entry lists 5 T cell receptor beta chains sequenced from one sample in a study of cytomegalovirus exposure and HLA in healthy donors. PCR used 60 Vbeta primers and 13 Jbeta primers. Method: immunoSEQ multiplex PCR; TCRdb's copy keeps in-frame clones and lacks some. This sample carries under 150,000 clones, approximately 73% of them seen once, and the ten largest clones take around an eighth. The sample was PBMCs. Source of these receptors: a human donor in good health.

The chain links TRBV9 to TRBJ2-1; TRBD2 agrees at 13 bases. The junction had 7 bases not matched to a gene; V was cut back by 0 bases and J by 10 bases. CDR3 length: 16 amino acids. Germline V lookup: CDR1 SGDLS, CDR2 YYNGEE. The chain's CDR3 is CASSVALAGGPKEQFF. The DNA of the CDR3 is TGTGCCAGCAGCGTAGCACTAGCGGGAGGGCCTAAGGAGCAGTTCTTC.

The chain employs TRBV5-1 and TRBJ2-2, with TRBD2 as a possible D gene (5 bases). Germline assignment: CDR1 SGHRS and CDR2 YFSETQ. V was clipped by 5 bases and J by 5 bases, with 16 bases between them. The CDR3 spans 15 residues. The CDR3 region has the DNA TGCGCCAGCAGAGGGAGAACTTCGGGGACCGGGGAGCTGTTTTTT. It specifies CASRGRTSGTGELFF.

The rearrangement joins TRBV10-3 to TRBJ2-2; a weak D match, TRBD2 (6 bases). Per the germline V gene, CDR1 is ENHRY and CDR2 is SYGVKD. CDR3 length: 18 residues. V was pared by 9 bases and J by 5 bases, with 28 bases between. As DNA, the CDR3 is TGTGCCATACTCGCGGGGAGGCCCGGGGAGTTATGGACCGGGGAGCTGTTTTTT. Amino acid sequence: CAILAGRPGELWTGELFF.

The chain links TRBV7-3 to TRBJ2-3, with D tentatively TRBD2 (5 bases). This CDR3 region has 13 residues. Trimming left V 3 bases short and J 5 bases short, with 9 bases between. Germline CDR1 SGHTA, CDR2 FQGTGA. Here the CDR3 DNA reads TGTGCCAGCAGCTTGCGGGTTCTAGATACGCAGTATTTT. Translation: CASSLRVLDTQYF.

V is TRBV4-2 and J is TRBJ2-1; 8 nucleotides align to TRBD2. The germline CDR1 and CDR2 sequences are LGHNA and YNFKEQ. V lost 0 bases, J lost 0 bases, and 13 bases stayed unmatched. The CDR3 has 20 amino acids. The CDR3 sequence is CASSQEDPAGALSSYNEQFF. Here the CDR3 DNA reads TGTGCCAGCAGCCAAGAGGACCCAGCGGGGGCTCTCAGCTCCTACAATGAGCAGTTCTTC.